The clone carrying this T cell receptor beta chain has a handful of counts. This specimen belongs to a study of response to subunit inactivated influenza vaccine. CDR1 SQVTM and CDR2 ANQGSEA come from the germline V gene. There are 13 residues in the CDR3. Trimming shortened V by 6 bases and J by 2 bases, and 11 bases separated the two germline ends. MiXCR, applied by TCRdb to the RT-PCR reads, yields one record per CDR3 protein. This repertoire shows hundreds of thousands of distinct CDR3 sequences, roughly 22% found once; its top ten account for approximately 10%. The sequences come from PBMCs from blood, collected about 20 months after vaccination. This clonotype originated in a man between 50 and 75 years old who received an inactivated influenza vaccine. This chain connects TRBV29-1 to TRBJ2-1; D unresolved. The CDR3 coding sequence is TGCAGCGTACACCCGGCTCCCTACAATGAGCAGTTCTTC. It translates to CSVHPAPYNEQFF.